This T cell receptor beta chain was obtained from a study of shared clonotypes between healthy human individuals. General study results and limits: In a handful of donors, about 5% of naive CD4 clonotypes appeared in common.

Germline V gene sequence: CDR1 SGHDT, CDR2 YYEEEE. CDR3 length: 14 amino acids. V was pared by 0 bases and J by 7 bases, with 7 bases of the junction left unmatched. Method: immunoSEQ multiplex PCR; TCRdb's copy keeps in-frame clones and lacks some. The table has approximately 650,000 clones, roughly 95% seen once; the top ten hold 0.11%. Of note for this clone: Its target is not known.

Terminally differentiated effector memory CD45RA+ cells were left out of the naive CD8 fraction, which was CD45RO-negative and positively selected for CCR7. This sequence joins TRBV5-6 and TRBJ2-7, with 7 bases fitting TRBD2. Input material: naive CD8+ T cells sorted from blood. This TCR came from a woman between 25 and 40 years old in good health. This CDR3 reads CASSLGSGLKEQYF. For the CDR3, the DNA is TGTGCCAGCAGCTTGGGTAGCGGGCTCAAAGAGCAGTACTTC.